Each of the 25 T cell receptor beta chains below was sequenced from the same sample in a study of metastatic and nonmetastatic thyroid tumors. TCRdb re-called the PCR reads via MiXCR. The repertoire holds roughly 10,000 clones, with approximately 33% as singletons. No patient had received any treatment before thyroid surgery. Material: tumor tissue. The receptors stem from a female donor with papillary thyroid cancer or a benign thyroid nodule (not recorded which). Some clones in this sample may be carry-over from other donors' samples.

This clone was seen more than once but under ten times. The chain is built from TRBV6-1 and TRBJ1-2; D remains ambiguous. Trimming left V 5 bases short and J 5 bases short, with 6 bases between. Per germline, CDR1 MNHNS and CDR2 SASEGT. The CDR3 sequence is 11 residues long. Here the CDR3 reads CASSQEYGYTF. The CDR3 bases are TGTGCCAGCAGTCAAGAATATGGCTACACCTTC.

The chain has TRBV11-2 and TRBJ2-6; D not resolved. Between the trimmed V and J ends, which lost 1 base and 2 bases, there was a span of 6 bases. The CDR3 spans 15 residues. Germline CDR1 and CDR2: SGHAT and FQNNGV. CDR3 sequence (DNA): TGTGCCAGCAGCTTAGTATTCCCTGGGGCCAACGTCCTGACTTTC. It encodes CASSLVFPGANVLTF. Variable domain in full (rest from reference TRBV11-2 and TRBJ2-6): EAGVAQSPRYKIIEKRQSVAFWCNPISGHATLYWYQQILGQGPKLLIQFQNNGVVDDSQLPKDRFSAERLKGVDSTLKIQPAKLEDSAVYLCASSLVFPGANVLTFGAGSRLTVL.

This clone was seen repeatedly, ten times or more. Since a much larger clone is just one base distant, this may be a read error. The chain couples TRBV20-1 to TRBJ2-1; perhaps TRBD2 as D (7 bases). Germline V gene lookup returns CDR1 DFQATT and CDR2 SNEGSKA (reference sequence). The CDR3 has 16 amino acids. CDR3 sequence: CSARDRSGGDWHEQLF. CDR3 nucleotides: TGCAGTGCTAGAGATCGCTCGGGGGGCGATTGGCATGAGCAGCTCTTC.

This clone turned up a few times. The V gene is TRBV19, the J gene TRBJ2-7; TRBD1 is a possible D gene (6 bases). The germline gives CDR1 LNHDA, CDR2 SQIVND (reference sequence). The CDR3 loop spans 13 amino acids. V was shortened by 3 bases and J by 2 bases, with 8 bases between the two germline ends. CDR3 in DNA: TGTGCCAGTAGTATCGGGACAACCTACGAGCAGTACTTC. Its translation is CASSIGTTYEQYF.

V and J are TRBV12-3 or TRBV12-4 and TRBJ2-6, with 11 nucleotides matching TRBD1. This CDR3 contains 19 residues. V shed 1 base and J 0 bases; nucleotides not matched to a gene: 5. CDR3 loop: CASSLGGQGGFSGANVLTF. As DNA, the CDR3 is TGTGCCAGCAGTTTAGGGGGACAGGGGGGTTTCTCTGGGGCCAACGTCCTGACTTTC.

By its share, this clone is large. V usage is TRBV11-3 and J usage is TRBJ1-1; D unresolved. Per the germline V gene, CDR1 is SGHNT and CDR2 is YENEEA. Trimming took 4 bases from V and 1 from J, leaving 7 bases between them. This CDR3 is built from 13 residues. CDR3 in amino acids: CASSSRWNTEAFF. The DNA for the CDR3 is TGTGCCAGCAGCTCTAGGTGGAACACTGAAGCTTTCTTT. Filled out from reference TRBV11-3 and TRBJ1-1, the complete variable domain reads EAGVVQSPRYKIIEKKQPVAFWCNPISGHNTLYWYLQNLGQGPELLIRYENEEAVDDSQLPKDRFSAERLKGVDSTLKIQPAELGDSAVYLCASSSRWNTEAFFGQGTRLTVV.

The rearrangement uses TRBV5-1 and TRBJ2-3, with 8 bases that match TRBD2. This CDR3 has 15 residues. J was trimmed by 5 bases and V by 0 bases; bases with no gene match: 5. Germline loops: CDR1 SGHRS, CDR2 YFSETQ. This CDR3 reads CASSLERGWGDTQYF. The CDR3 DNA sequence: TGCGCCAGCAGCTTGGAGCGGGGGTGGGGAGATACGCAGTATTTT.

Within the sample, this clone is medium-sized. The chain combines TRBV7-2 with TRBJ2-5, with 14 bases lining up with TRBD2. Germline lookup yields CDR1 SGHTA and CDR2 FQGNSA. This CDR3 spans 17 amino acids. Unmatched junction bases numbered 9, after V lost 5 bases and J lost 4 bases. CDR3 sequence reads: CASSQGLAGAQGETQYF. The CDR3 coding sequence is TGTGCCAGCAGCCAGGGACTAGCGGGAGCTCAGGGAGAGACCCAGTACTTC. Full variable domain (outside the CDR3, taken from reference TRBV7-2 and TRBJ2-5): GAGVSQSPSNKVTEKGKDVELRCDPISGHTALYWYRQSLGQGLEFLIYFQGNSAPDKSGLPSDRFSAERTGGSVSTLTIQRTQQEDSAVYLCASSQGLAGAQGETQYFGPGTRLLVL.

Of note for this clone: A read error may account for a junction end that differs from germline. This rearrangement joins TRBV4-1 to TRBJ2-3, with TRBD2 as a possible D gene (6 bases). CDR3 length: 16 amino acids. The V gene's germline CDR1 is MGHRA and CDR2 YSYEKL. For the CDR3, the DNA is TGCGCCATCAGCCGTTACGTGCGGGACAGCACAGATACGCAGTATTTT. Translated: CAISRYVRDSTDTQYF.

A word on this clone: Other DNA sequences in this specimen translate into the identical CDR3. This chain uses TRBV28 with TRBJ1-2; no reliable D call. The CDR3 contains 15 residues. V was pared by 3 bases and J by 6 bases, with 17 bases between. Germline V gene sequence: CDR1 MDHEN, CDR2 SYDVKM. In nucleotides, the CDR3 is TGTGCCAGCAGTTTCCGGAGACTGGGGAGGAATGGCTACACCTTC. It encodes CASSFRRLGRNGYTF.

The chain has TRBV5-1 and TRBJ1-1, with D perhaps matching TRBD1 (6 bases). This CDR3 contains 13 residues. V was shortened by 4 bases and J by 5 bases, with 12 bases between the two germline ends. CDR1 is SGHRS, CDR2 YFSETQ, per germline. In DNA, the CDR3 is TGCGCCAGCAGCGCTGGGAGGGGGACTGAAGCTTTCTTT. Translated, it gives CASSAGRGTEAFF.

The rearrangement links TRBV20-1 to TRBJ1-3, with D maybe TRBD1 (5 bases). The CDR3 runs 19 residues. V was trimmed by 3 bases and J by 0 bases, leaving 24 bases between them. The V gene's germline CDR1 is DFQATT and CDR2 SNEGSKA (reference sequence). CDR3 nucleotide sequence: TGCAGTGCTAGTCTCCCCTCTCTTAGGACATCCAGCTCTGGAAACACCATATATTTT. Protein sequence: CSASLPSLRTSSSGNTIYF.

The chain uses TRBV12-5 and TRBJ1-3; D is unresolved. The V end lost 2 bases, the J end lost 1 base, and 3 bases lay between the germline ends. The germline gives CDR1 LGHNT, CDR2 FRNRAP. This CDR3 spans 13 amino acids. CDR3 nucleotides: TGTGCTAGTGGTTTGTTATCTGGAAACACCATATATTTT. Its protein product is CASGLLSGNTIYF.

This clone was seen many times. This chain joins TRBV20-1 and TRBJ1-3; D is perhaps TRBD1 (5 bases). This CDR3 spans 14 amino acids. V lost 0 bases and J lost 4, with 10 bases in between. Germline values: CDR1 DFQATT, CDR2 SNEGSKA (reference sequence). The CDR3 bases are TGCAGTGCTAGAGATGGAGGGGCCGGAAACACCATATATTTT. Amino acids: CSARDGGAGNTIYF.

This clone was seen a single time. This chain links TRBV18 with TRBJ1-1, with D possibly matching TRBD1 (6 bases). In germline, CDR1 is KGHSH, CDR2 LQKENI. There are 14 residues in the CDR3. The V end lost 3 bases, the J end lost 4 bases, and 12 bases lay between the germline ends. The chain's CDR3 is CASSPGQMGTEAFF. The CDR3 nucleotides read TGTGCCAGCTCACCCGGACAGATGGGCACTGAAGCTTTCTTT. Full variable domain (missing parts from reference TRBV18 and TRBJ1-1): NAGVMQNPRHLVRRRGQEARLRCSPMKGHSHVYWYRQLPEEGLKFMVYLQKENIIDESGMPKERFSAEFPKEGPSILRIQQVVRGDSAAYFCASSPGQMGTEAFFGQGTRLTVV.

For the CDR3, the DNA is TGTGCCAGCAGCCGGGGACGGGGCACTGAAGCTTTCTTT. Encoded protein: CASSRGRGTEAFF. The V and J genes are TRBV3-1 and TRBJ1-1; maybe TRBD1 (5 bases). This CDR3 contains 13 residues. Germline CDR1 is LGHDT and CDR2 is YNNKEL (reference sequence). Trimming removed 4 bases from V and 4 bases from J, with 10 bases in between.

By share, this clone ranks as medium-sized (0.01 to 0.1%). This chain joins TRBV28 and TRBJ1-1, with D unresolved. Trimming shortened V by 6 bases and J by 4 bases, and 18 bases separated the two germline ends. The germline V gene has CDR1 MDHEN and CDR2 SYDVKM. The CDR3 length is 15 residues. The CDR3 nucleotides read TGTGCCAGCAGATCCGGGCAGAAGGTGGGCACTGAAGCTTTCTTT. Translated: CASRSGQKVGTEAFF.

The chain couples TRBV5-6 to TRBJ1-5; D gene ambiguous. The ends were cut back, 0 bases at V and 4 bases at J, with 11 bases in the middle. This CDR3 is 15 amino acids long. The germline gives CDR1 SGHDT, CDR2 YYEEEE. CDR3 loop: CASSLGGGLNQPQHF. The DNA for the CDR3 is TGTGCCAGCAGCTTGGGAGGCGGATTAAATCAGCCCCAGCATTTT.

In regard to this clone: An end of the junction does not agree with germline; a read error may underlie this. As DNA, the CDR3 is TGTGCCAACAGCTTCGAGACTAGCGGGGTCGGAGGTGAGCAGTTCTTC. As protein: CANSFETSGVGGEQFF. The V call is TRBV9, the J call TRBJ2-1; TRBD2 agrees at 11 bases. The CDR3 runs 16 residues. Germline V gene lookup returns CDR1 SGDLS and CDR2 YYNGEE.

CDR3 loop: CASTLLGAEKLFF. In nucleotides, the CDR3 is TGTGCCAGCACCCTTTTGGGGGCTGAAAAACTGTTTTTT. This chain links TRBV28 with TRBJ1-4, with D possibly TRBD1 on 6 matching bases. The CDR3 has 13 amino acids. Trimming took off 7 bases at V and 7 bases at J, with 13 bases between the two ends. Germline assignment: CDR1 MDHEN and CDR2 SYDVKM. Looking up the rest from reference TRBV28 and TRBJ1-4 gives the full variable domain: DVKVTQSSRYLVKRTGEKVFLECVQDMDHENMFWYRQDPGLGLRLIYFSYDVKMKEKGDIPEGYSVSREKKERFSLILESASTNQTSMYLCASTLLGAEKLFFGSGTQLSVL.

This clone was seen more than once but under ten times. The V call is TRBV28, the J call TRBJ1-2; D is undetermined. Germline V gene sequence: CDR1 MDHEN, CDR2 SYDVKM. This CDR3 has 14 residues. V dropped 6 bases and J dropped 8 bases, with 19 bases sitting between them. CDR3 sequence (DNA): TGTGCCAGCAGCACGACGAGGACCGCGAGGGGCTACACCTTC. This translates into CASSTTRTARGYTF.

The V gene is TRBV27, the J gene TRBJ1-2, with D possibly matching TRBD1 (5 bases). Germline assignment: CDR1 MNHEY and CDR2 SMNVEV (reference sequence). The CDR3 runs to 13 residues. V lost 2 bases, J lost 4 bases, and 8 bases lay in between. This CDR3 reads CASSLRGGYGYTF. The DNA of the CDR3 is TGTGCCAGCAGTTTAAGGGGTGGCTATGGCTACACCTTC.

The chain employs TRBV6-6 and TRBJ1-2; maybe TRBD1 (6 bases). CDR3 length: 15 amino acids. The germline CDR1 and CDR2 sequences are MNHNY and SVGAGI (reference sequence). The V and J ends lost 1 base and 3 bases respectively, with 12 bases between them. The CDR3 reads CASSYWNRVDYGYTF. The CDR3 DNA is TGTGCCAGCAGTTACTGGAACAGGGTTGACTATGGCTACACCTTC.

This clone was seen only a few times. The chain couples TRBV6-5 to TRBJ1-1; no clear D gene. Germline values: CDR1 MNHEY, CDR2 SVGAGI. Deletions cut 4 bases from V and 1 base from J, with 10 bases between. The CDR3 is made up of 14 amino acids. The CDR3 DNA reads as TGTGCCAGCAGTTGGGCAGTCCCGAACACTGAAGCTTTCTTT. Translating it yields CASSWAVPNTEAFF.

This clone is judged medium-sized. The chain joins TRBV11-1 to TRBJ1-1; 7 positions match TRBD1. The CDR3 extends over 15 amino acids. Germline V gene data show CDR1 as SGHAT and CDR2 as FQDESV (reference sequence). Trimming removed 5 bases from V and 0 bases from J; junction bases left unmatched: 6. The CDR3 DNA reads as TGTGCCAGCAGCCCTCCCGGGACAGTGAACACTGAAGCTTTCTTT. It is translated as CASSPPGTVNTEAFF.